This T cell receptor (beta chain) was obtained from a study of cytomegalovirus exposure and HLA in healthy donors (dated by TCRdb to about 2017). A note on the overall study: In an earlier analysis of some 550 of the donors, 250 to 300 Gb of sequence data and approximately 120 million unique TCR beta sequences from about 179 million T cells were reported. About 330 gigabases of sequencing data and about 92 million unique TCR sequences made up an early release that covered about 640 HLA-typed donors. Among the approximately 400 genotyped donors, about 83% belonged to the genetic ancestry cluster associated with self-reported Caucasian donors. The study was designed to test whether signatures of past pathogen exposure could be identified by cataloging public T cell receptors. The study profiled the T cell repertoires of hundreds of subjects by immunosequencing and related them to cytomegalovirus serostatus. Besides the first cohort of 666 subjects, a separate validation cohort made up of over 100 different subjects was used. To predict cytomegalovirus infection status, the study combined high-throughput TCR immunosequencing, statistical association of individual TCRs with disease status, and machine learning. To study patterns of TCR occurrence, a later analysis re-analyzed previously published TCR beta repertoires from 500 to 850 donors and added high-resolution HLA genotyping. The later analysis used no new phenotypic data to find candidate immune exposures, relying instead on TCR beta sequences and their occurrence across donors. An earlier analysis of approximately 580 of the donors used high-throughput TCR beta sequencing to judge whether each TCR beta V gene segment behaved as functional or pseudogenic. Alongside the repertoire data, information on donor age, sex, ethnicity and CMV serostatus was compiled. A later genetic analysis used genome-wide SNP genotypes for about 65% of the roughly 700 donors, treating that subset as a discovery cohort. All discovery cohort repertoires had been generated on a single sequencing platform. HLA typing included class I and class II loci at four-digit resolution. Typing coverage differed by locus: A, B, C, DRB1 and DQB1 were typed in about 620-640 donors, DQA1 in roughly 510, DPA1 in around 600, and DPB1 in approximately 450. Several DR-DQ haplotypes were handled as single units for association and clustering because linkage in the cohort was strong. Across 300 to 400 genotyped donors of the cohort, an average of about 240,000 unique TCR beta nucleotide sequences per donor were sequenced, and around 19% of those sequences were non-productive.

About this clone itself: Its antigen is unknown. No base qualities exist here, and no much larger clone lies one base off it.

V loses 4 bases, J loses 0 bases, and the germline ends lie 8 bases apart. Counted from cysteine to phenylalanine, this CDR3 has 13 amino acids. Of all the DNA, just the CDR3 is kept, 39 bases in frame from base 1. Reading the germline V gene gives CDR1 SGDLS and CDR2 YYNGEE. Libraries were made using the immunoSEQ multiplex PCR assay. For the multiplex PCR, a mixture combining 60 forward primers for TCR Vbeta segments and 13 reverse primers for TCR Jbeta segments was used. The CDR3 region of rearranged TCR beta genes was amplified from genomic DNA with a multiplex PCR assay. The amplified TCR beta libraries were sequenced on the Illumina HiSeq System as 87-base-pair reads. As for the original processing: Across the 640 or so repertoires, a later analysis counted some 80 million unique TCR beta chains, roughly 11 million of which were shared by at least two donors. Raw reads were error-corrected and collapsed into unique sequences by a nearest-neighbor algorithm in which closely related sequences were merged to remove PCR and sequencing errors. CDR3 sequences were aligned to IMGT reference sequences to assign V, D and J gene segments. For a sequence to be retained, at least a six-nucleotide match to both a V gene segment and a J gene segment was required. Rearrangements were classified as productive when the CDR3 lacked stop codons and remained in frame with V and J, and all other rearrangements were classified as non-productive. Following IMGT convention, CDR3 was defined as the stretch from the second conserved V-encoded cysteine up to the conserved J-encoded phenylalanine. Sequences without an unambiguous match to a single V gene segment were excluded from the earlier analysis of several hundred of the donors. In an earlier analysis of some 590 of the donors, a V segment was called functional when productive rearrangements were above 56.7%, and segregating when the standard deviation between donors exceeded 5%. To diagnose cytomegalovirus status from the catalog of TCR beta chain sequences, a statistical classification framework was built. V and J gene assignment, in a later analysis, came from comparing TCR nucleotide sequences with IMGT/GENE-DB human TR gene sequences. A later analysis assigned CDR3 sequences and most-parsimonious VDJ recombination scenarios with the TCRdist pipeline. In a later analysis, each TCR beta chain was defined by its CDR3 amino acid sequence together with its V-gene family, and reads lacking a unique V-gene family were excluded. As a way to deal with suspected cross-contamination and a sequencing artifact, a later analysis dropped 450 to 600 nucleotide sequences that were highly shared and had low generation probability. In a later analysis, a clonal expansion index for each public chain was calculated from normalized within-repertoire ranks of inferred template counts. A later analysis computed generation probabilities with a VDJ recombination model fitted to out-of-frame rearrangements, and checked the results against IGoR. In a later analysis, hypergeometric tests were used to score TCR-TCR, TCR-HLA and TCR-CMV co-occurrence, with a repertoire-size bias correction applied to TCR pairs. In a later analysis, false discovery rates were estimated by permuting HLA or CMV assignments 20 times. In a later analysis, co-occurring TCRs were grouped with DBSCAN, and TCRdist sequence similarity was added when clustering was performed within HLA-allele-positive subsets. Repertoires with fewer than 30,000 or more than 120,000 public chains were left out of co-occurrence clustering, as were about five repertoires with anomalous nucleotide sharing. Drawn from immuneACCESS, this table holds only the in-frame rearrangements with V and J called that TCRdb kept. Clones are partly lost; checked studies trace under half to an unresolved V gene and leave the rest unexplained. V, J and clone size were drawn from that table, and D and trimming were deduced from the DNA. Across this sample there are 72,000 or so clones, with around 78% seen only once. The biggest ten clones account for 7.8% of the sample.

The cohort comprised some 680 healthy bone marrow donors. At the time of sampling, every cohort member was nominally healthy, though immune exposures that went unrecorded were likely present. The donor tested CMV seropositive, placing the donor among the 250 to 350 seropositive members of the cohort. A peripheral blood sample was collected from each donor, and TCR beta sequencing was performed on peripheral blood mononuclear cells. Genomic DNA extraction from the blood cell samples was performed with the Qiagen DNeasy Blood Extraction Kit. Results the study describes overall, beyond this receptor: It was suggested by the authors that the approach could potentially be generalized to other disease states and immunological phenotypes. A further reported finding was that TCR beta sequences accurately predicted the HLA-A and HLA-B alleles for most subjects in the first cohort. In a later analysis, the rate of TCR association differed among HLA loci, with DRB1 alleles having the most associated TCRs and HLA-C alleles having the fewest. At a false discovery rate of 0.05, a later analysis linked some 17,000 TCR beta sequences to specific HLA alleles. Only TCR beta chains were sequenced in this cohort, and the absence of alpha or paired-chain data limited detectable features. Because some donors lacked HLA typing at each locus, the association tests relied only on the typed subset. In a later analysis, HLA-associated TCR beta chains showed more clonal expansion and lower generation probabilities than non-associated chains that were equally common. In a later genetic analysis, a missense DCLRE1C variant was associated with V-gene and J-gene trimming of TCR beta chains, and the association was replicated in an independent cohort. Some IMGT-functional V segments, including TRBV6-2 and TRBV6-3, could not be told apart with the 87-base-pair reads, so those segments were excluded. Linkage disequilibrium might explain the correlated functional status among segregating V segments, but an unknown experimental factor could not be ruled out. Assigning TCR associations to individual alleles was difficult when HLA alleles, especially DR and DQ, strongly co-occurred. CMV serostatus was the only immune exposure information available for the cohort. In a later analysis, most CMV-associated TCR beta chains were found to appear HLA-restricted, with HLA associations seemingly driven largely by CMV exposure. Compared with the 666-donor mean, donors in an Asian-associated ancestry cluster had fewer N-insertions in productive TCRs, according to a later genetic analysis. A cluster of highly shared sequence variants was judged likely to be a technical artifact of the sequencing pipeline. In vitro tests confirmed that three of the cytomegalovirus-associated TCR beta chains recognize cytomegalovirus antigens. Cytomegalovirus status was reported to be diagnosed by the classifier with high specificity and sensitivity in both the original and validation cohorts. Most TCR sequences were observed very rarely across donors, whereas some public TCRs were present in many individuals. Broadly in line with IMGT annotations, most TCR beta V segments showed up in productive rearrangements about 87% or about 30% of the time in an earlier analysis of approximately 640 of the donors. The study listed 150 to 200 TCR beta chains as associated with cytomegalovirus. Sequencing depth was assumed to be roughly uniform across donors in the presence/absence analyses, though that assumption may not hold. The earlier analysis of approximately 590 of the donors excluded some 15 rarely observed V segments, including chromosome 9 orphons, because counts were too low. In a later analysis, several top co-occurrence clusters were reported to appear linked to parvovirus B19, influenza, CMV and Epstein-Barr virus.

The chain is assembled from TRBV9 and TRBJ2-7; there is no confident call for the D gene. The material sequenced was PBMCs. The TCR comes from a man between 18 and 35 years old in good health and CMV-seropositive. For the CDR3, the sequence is CASSSLLSYEQYF. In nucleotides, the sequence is TGTGCCAGCAGCTCCCTTCTCTCCTACGAGCAGTACTTC.